The 4 T cell receptor beta chains listed next were all sequenced from one sample in a study of CD8 T cells in Susac syndrome. It was with random hexamers that roughly 0.5 to 1 ug RNA was reverse transcribed. TCRdb re-called the immunoSEQ multiplex PCR reads through MiXCR, storing one row per CDR3 protein. The table has approximately 170,000 distinct CDR3 sequences, roughly nine tenths seen once. Sample: CD4+ T cells from PBMCs. The receptors were sampled from a human donor in good health.

The chain has TRBV2 and TRBJ2-7; D is undetermined. The germline V and J ends were trimmed by 1 base and 3 bases, with 7 bases remaining between them. This CDR3 has 13 residues. Germline CDR1 and CDR2: SNHLY and FYNNEI. The CDR3 sequence is CASSEVAVYEQYF. The CDR3 bases are TGTGCCAGCAGTGAAGTGGCAGTCTACGAGCAGTACTTC.

The rearrangement joins TRBV6-5 to TRBJ2-1, with 9 bases matching TRBD2. CDR1 and CDR2 from the germline V gene are MNHEY and SVGAGI. Trimming at V came to 8 bases and at J to 8 bases, leaving 13 bases not matched to a gene. The CDR3 loop spans 15 amino acids. Here the CDR3 DNA reads TGTGCCAGCGGGCCCGCGGGAGGGCCAAACGATGAGCAGTTCTTC. Amino acids: CASGPAGGPNDEQFF.

V usage is TRBV27 and J usage is TRBJ2-3; TRBD2 agrees at 9 bases. This CDR3 has 17 amino acids. The V gene's germline CDR1 is MNHEY and CDR2 SMNVEV (reference sequence). J gave up 2 bases and V 2 bases, and 8 bases lay outside the gene matches. DNA of the CDR3: TGTGCCAGCAGTTTACGACTAGCGGCGGTCTACACAGATACGCAGTATTTT. This codes for CASSLRLAAVYTDTQYF.

This rearrangement joins TRBV5-6 to TRBJ2-3; D is unresolved. V was shortened by 6 bases and J by 4 bases, with 9 bases between the two germline ends. Germline CDR1 and CDR2: SGHDT and YYEEEE. The CDR3 contains 12 residues. CDR3 in DNA: TGTGCCAGCACCTCGTCAGCAGATACGCAGTATTTT. Translation gives CASTSSADTQYF.